The clone carrying this T cell receptor beta chain was detected many times. The CDR3 is made up of 15 amino acids. V lost 4 bases and J lost 5; bases outside the gene matches: 5. Germline-derived CDR1 and CDR2 are LGHDT and YNNKEL (reference sequence). For the second PCR, which ran for about 6 to 11 cycles, a sample-barcoded 5' primer and a J-beta primer mix were used. Each CDR3 protein gets one entry after TCRdb re-called the 5' RACE reads with MiXCR. The sample records around 850,000 distinct CDR3 sequences, about 36% being singletons. These data are taken from a study of blood T cells in healthy people across ages. Peripheral blood was drawn, around 9.4 milliliters per donor. Total RNA extraction produced at least 5.5 micrograms (per sample) for the study.

The V gene is TRBV3-1, the J gene TRBJ2-1; 10 nucleotides align to TRBD1. Sequenced input: blood. This sequence originates from a young man in good health. Here the CDR3 reads CASSPRDRGHNEQFF. CDR3 nucleotides: TGTGCCAGCAGCCCCCGGGACAGGGGACACAATGAGCAGTTCTTC.